A selection of T cell receptor beta chains follows, all from one sample in a study of T-cell memory formation after mild COVID-19. TCRdb re-called the 5' RACE reads with MiXCR, one entry per CDR3 protein. The sample consists of 540,000 or so distinct CDR3 sequences, around 21% of them appearing once. Source material: PBMCs or a T cell subset sorted from them (not recorded which). The receptors stem from an adult woman who had mild COVID-19 (a few samples of this study predate the infection). Cell type and time point are not known. Both conserved end residues are part of each CDR3. A D gene is named only where the DNA matches it firmly. Not every row has a clone size; where given, it reads once, few, many or a size class.

>TRBJ2-7|NA|TRBD1|TRBV6-5
CASSYSTGGHEQYF
TGTGCCAGCAGTTACTCGACAGGGGGCCACGAGCAGTACTTC
>TRBJ1-2|NA|NA|TRBV6-5
CASSYSMVQGYTF
TGTGCCAGCAGTTACTCGATGGTCCAGGGCTACACCTTC
>TRBJ2-5|NA|NA|TRBV2
CASGEEETQYF
TGTGCCAGCGGGGAGGAAGAGACCCAGTACTTC
>TRBJ1-1|NA|NA|TRBV12-3/TRBV12-4
CASSLVMNTEAFF
TGTGCCAGCAGTTTGGTCATGAACACTGAAGCTTTCTTT
>TRBJ2-5|many|TRBD1|TRBV7-8
CASSFTGVTRETQYF
TGTGCCAGCAGCTTTACAGGGGTTACCAGAGAGACCCAGTACTTC
>TRBJ2-2|many|TRBD2|TRBV7-2
CASSPITSGTRGTGELFF
TGTGCCAGCAGCCCAATTACGTCCGGGACTAGAGGGACCGGGGAGCTGTTTTTT
>TRBJ2-3|few|NA|TRBV25-1
CASSEYIGGITDTQYF
TGTGCCAGCAGTGAATATATAGGGGGAATCACAGATACGCAGTATTTT
>TRBJ1-1|few|NA|TRBV7-8
CASSSGLGQDFF
TGTGCCAGCTCCTCCGGGCTCGGGCAGGATTTCTTT
>TRBJ1-5|many|NA|TRBV19
CASTSDSSYQPQHF
TGTGCCAGTACTTCCGACAGTTCCTATCAGCCCCAGCATTTT
>TRBJ2-3|few|TRBD1|TRBV20-1
CSARDPTGGTDTQYF
TGCAGTGCTAGAGACCCGACAGGGGGCACAGATACGCAGTATTTT
>TRBJ2-1|few|TRBD2|TRBV10-3
CAIGTSERGDFNEQFF
TGTGCCATCGGAACAAGTGAGCGGGGGGACTTCAATGAGCAGTTCTTC
>TRBJ2-3|few|NA|TRBV30
CAWATGSMTDTQYF
TGTGCCTGGGCTACAGGGTCCATGACAGATACGCAGTATTTT
>TRBJ2-3|few|NA|TRBV7-6
CASSLRLGPTDTQYF
TGTGCCAGCAGCTTAAGACTAGGGCCCACAGATACGCAGTATTTT
>TRBJ2-3|NA|TRBD1|TRBV18
CASSPRTGSESDTQYF
TGTGCCAGCTCACCACGGACAGGGAGTGAATCAGATACGCAGTATTTT
>TRBJ2-7|few|NA|TRBV6-6
CASSYSRAVTDEQYF
TGTGCCAGCAGTTACTCGAGGGCAGTCACGGACGAGCAGTACTTC
>TRBJ1-1|few|NA|TRBV6-5
CASSPHLGVNTEAFF
TGTGCCAGCAGTCCCCATTTAGGGGTCAACACTGAAGCTTTCTTT
>TRBJ2-7|many|TRBD1|TRBV29-1
CSVRTGAPYEQYF
TGCAGCGTGAGGACAGGGGCGCCCTACGAGCAGTACTTC
>TRBJ2-3|NA|TRBD2|TRBV11-3
CASSSRLAGDTDTQYF
TGTGCCAGCAGCTCCCGACTAGCGGGGGACACAGATACGCAGTATTTT
>TRBJ2-5|few|NA|TRBV29-1
CSVERGGDQETQYF
TGCAGCGTTGAGCGGGGTGGAGACCAAGAGACCCAGTACTTC
>TRBJ2-1|NA|NA|TRBV29-1
CSVEDKGPRLYNEQFF
TGCAGCGTTGAAGATAAGGGGCCCCGACTCTACAATGAGCAGTTCTTC
>TRBJ2-5|many|NA|TRBV24-1
CATSDYRQYQETQYF
TGTGCCACCAGTGATTATAGACAGTACCAAGAGACCCAGTACTTC
>TRBJ1-1|many|NA|TRBV4-2
CASSLTLKDLRNTEAFF
TGTGCCAGCAGCTTGACCCTTAAGGACTTGAGAAACACTGAAGCTTTCTTT
>TRBJ2-7|few|NA|TRBV21-1
CASSKDRLYEQYF
TGTGCCAGCAGCAAAGACAGGCTGTACGAGCAGTACTTC
>TRBJ2-5|NA|NA|TRBV5-6
CASSLGGTPEETQYF
TGTGCCAGCAGCTTGGGGGGGACACCAGAAGAGACCCAGTACTTC
>TRBJ1-1|NA|NA|TRBV15
CATSGAGDTEAFF
TGTGCCACCAGCGGGGCAGGGGACACTGAAGCTTTCTTT
>TRBJ1-1|few|NA|TRBV29-1
CSVFGDTPEAFF
TGCAGCGTCTTCGGGGATACGCCTGAAGCTTTCTTT
>TRBJ1-1|many|NA|TRBV5-1
CASSLDQGSTEAFF
TGCGCCAGCAGCTTGGATCAGGGTTCTACTGAAGCTTTCTTT
>TRBJ1-2|few|TRBD1|TRBV20-1
CSAKDTQGAAGYTF
TGCAGTGCCAAAGATACGCAGGGGGCCGCTGGCTACACCTTC
>TRBJ1-1|NA|NA|TRBV13
CASRARGTEAFF
TGTGCCAGCAGAGCACGCGGTACTGAAGCTTTCTTT
>TRBJ1-1|few|TRBD1|TRBV19
CASSRAGGLLNTEAFF
TGTGCCAGTAGTCGGGCAGGGGGATTGTTGAACACTGAAGCTTTCTTT
>TRBJ2-3|NA|TRBD2|TRBV11-3
CASSRGGTVNTQYF
TGTGCCAGCAGCCGGGGAGGGACGGTCAATACGCAGTATTTT
>TRBJ2-1|many|NA|TRBV7-9
CASSSPGEAAYNEQFF
TGTGCCAGCAGCTCACCAGGGGAAGCGGCCTACAATGAGCAGTTCTTC
>TRBJ1-1|NA|NA|TRBV29-1
CSVEGGLMNTEAFF
TGCAGCGTTGAAGGGGGACTCATGAACACTGAAGCTTTCTTT
>TRBJ2-5|NA|TRBD2|TRBV10-3
CAISVTSGQETQYF
TGTGCTATCAGTGTTACTAGCGGCCAAGAGACCCAGTACTTC
>TRBJ2-7|few|NA|TRBV5-5
CASSLEYRAYEQYF
TGTGCCAGCAGCTTGGAGTACAGGGCCTACGAGCAGTACTTC
>TRBJ2-1|few|NA|TRBV5-5
CASTFWGSDEQFF
TGTGCCAGCACCTTTTGGGGTTCGGATGAGCAGTTCTTC
>TRBJ2-7|NA|NA|TRBV3-1
CASSQVLGGTYEQYF
TGTGCCAGCAGCCAAGTCCTTGGAGGAACCTACGAGCAGTACTTC
>TRBJ1-1|few|NA|TRBV24-1
CATTTSGSLAFF
TGTGCCACCACCACTAGCGGCAGCCTCGCTTTCTTT
>TRBJ1-1|NA|NA|TRBV28
CASSFLDRTEAFF
TGTGCCAGCAGTTTCCTCGACAGAACTGAAGCTTTCTTT
>TRBJ2-5|NA|NA|TRBV9
CASSAGTTVEETQYF
TGTGCCAGCAGCGCCGGGACAACCGTTGAGGAGACCCAGTACTTC
>TRBJ2-1|NA|NA|TRBV6-2/TRBV6-3
CASSYPPEQFF
TGTGCCAGCAGTTACCCGCCGGAGCAGTTCTTC
>TRBJ2-7|few|NA|TRBV19
CASSIDMGLSYEQYF
TGTGCCAGTAGTATAGATATGGGACTCTCCTACGAGCAGTACTTC
>TRBJ2-5|few|NA|TRBV6-1
CASSVIISYQETQYF
TGTGCCAGCAGTGTCATCATTAGTTACCAAGAGACCCAGTACTTC
>TRBJ1-2|NA|TRBD1|TRBV7-2
CASSLLQGAPGANYGYTF
TGTGCCAGCAGCTTACTACAGGGGGCGCCGGGAGCTAACTATGGCTACACCTTC
>TRBJ2-1|few|TRBD2|TRBV7-2
CASSLFTAGGEEQFF
TGTGCCAGCAGCTTATTTACGGCGGGAGGGGAGGAGCAGTTCTTC
>TRBJ1-5|few|NA|TRBV4-1
CASSQAGLGQPQHF
TGCGCCAGCAGCCAAGCAGGGCTAGGTCAGCCCCAGCATTTT
>TRBJ2-7|once|NA|TRBV5-6
CASSFGPIYDSYEQYF
TGTGCCAGCAGCTTCGGCCCTATTTATGACTCCTACGAGCAGTACTTC
>TRBJ1-4|NA|TRBD1|TRBV6-1
CASSGQGWEKLFF
TGTGCCAGCAGCGGACAGGGGTGGGAAAAACTGTTTTTT
>TRBJ2-7|few|TRBD2|TRBV11-2
CASSFPGTRDEEQYF
TGTGCCAGCAGCTTTCCCGGGACTAGGGATGAAGAGCAGTACTTC
>TRBJ1-5|many|NA|TRBV30
CAWSGGLYQPQHF
TGTGCCTGGAGTGGGGGACTCTATCAGCCCCAGCATTTT
>TRBJ2-3|few|TRBD2|TRBV7-9
CASSGDSGSMDTQYF
TGTGCCAGCAGCGGAGACAGCGGGAGTATGGATACGCAGTATTTT
>TRBJ2-3|NA|TRBD2|TRBV20-1
CSAKSPGTSGSTDTQYF
TGCAGTGCCAAAAGCCCCGGGACTAGCGGAAGCACAGATACGCAGTATTTT
>TRBJ2-7|few|TRBD1|TRBV4-1
CASSRQTGPSEQYF
TGCGCCAGCAGCAGACAGACAGGGCCAAGCGAGCAGTACTTC
>TRBJ2-1|few|NA|TRBV4-1
CASSQDGAAAYNEQFF
TGCGCCAGCAGCCAAGACGGCGCTGCGGCATACAATGAGCAGTTCTTC
>TRBJ2-1|few|TRBD2|TRBV11-2
CASSLDALLAGPGHSYNEQFF
TGTGCCAGCAGCTTAGATGCGCTGCTAGCGGGCCCCGGACACTCCTACAATGAGCAGTTCTTC
>TRBJ2-1|NA|TRBD1|TRBV5-1
CASSWQGADGEQFF
TGCGCCAGCAGCTGGCAGGGGGCAGACGGCGAGCAGTTCTTC
>TRBJ2-2|few|TRBD1|TRBV4-1
CASSQDWGTVTGELFF
TGCGCCAGCAGCCAAGACTGGGGGACAGTCACCGGGGAGCTGTTTTTT
>TRBJ2-1|many|TRBD2|TRBV4-3
CASSQPPWTSGENYNEQFF
TGCGCCAGCAGCCAACCTCCGTGGACTAGCGGAGAGAATTACAATGAGCAGTTCTTC